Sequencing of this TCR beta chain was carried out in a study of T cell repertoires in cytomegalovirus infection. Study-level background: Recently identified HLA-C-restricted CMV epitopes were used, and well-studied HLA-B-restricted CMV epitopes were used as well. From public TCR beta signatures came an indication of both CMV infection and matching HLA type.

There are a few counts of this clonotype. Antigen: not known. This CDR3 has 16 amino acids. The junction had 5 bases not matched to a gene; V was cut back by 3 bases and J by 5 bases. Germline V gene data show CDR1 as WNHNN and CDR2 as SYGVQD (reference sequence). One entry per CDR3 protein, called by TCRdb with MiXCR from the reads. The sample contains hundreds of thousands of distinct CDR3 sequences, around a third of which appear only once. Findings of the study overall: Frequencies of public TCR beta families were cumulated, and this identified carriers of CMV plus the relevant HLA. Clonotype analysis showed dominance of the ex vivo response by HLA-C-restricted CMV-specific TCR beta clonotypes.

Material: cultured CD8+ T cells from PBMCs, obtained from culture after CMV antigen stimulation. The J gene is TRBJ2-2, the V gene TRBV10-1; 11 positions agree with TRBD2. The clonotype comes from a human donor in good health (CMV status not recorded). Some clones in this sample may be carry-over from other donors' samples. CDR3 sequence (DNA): TGCGCCAGCAGTGAAAATCTAGCGGGGGGAACCGGGGAGCTGTTTTTT. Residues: CASSENLAGGTGELFF.